The T cell receptor (beta chain) under discussion was sequenced for a study of cytomegalovirus exposure and HLA in healthy donors. On the study more broadly: Clustering assigned approximately 78% of the roughly 370 genotyped donors to the Caucasian-associated ancestry cluster.

Germline loops: CDR1 SGHRS, CDR2 YFSETQ. Trimming pared 0 bases from V and 6 bases from J, leaving 7 bases between. This CDR3 is 14 amino acids long. PCR amplification relied on 60 Vbeta primers (plus 13 Jbeta primers). TCRdb keeps only in-frame clones here, not all; method: immunoSEQ multiplex PCR. In the table there are approximately 89,000 clones, around 76% of which are singletons. This clonotype originated in a man under 40 in good health and CMV-seropositive. The rearrangement links TRBV5-1 to TRBJ1-6; no clear D. Source material: PBMCs. The CDR3 DNA reads TGCGCCAGCAGCTTGGGTCTGAGTAATTCACCCCTCCACTTT. Translated, it gives CASSLGLSNSPLHF.